These 12 T cell receptor beta chains came from one sample sequenced in a study of blood T cell repertoires in COVID-19. The assay was immunoSEQ multiplex PCR, and TCRdb's table has in-frame clones only and misses some. The table lists about 220,000 clones, 84% of them singletons. The source material was peripheral blood. All receptors derive from a man aged 30 to 39 with active or convalescent COVID-19.

This clone was seen more than once but under ten times. V usage is TRBV6-2 or TRBV6-3 and J usage is TRBJ2-2; D is possibly TRBD2 (5 bases). Trimming stripped 6 bases from V and 5 bases from J, with 7 bases between. CDR1 and CDR2 (germline): MNHEY, SVGEGT. The CDR3 spans 12 residues. CDR3: CASSTRTGELFF. In DNA, the CDR3 is TGTGCCAGCAGCACTAGGACCGGGGAGCTGTTTTTT.

The count of this clone is one. The chain links TRBV5-1 to TRBJ1-1; 7 nucleotides align to TRBD1. J gave up 6 bases and V 2 bases, and 10 bases lay outside the gene matches. Germline CDR1 SGHRS, CDR2 YFSETQ. The CDR3 is made up of 15 amino acids. CDR3 sequence (DNA): TGCGCCAGCAGCTTTGACAGGGCGGATTGGGCTGAAGCTTTCTTT. Encoded protein: CASSFDRADWAEAFF.

The gene calls are TRBV6-5 and TRBJ2-3; no clear D. The CDR3 spans 14 residues. CDR1 is MNHEY, CDR2 SVGAGI, per germline. The V and J ends lost 2 bases and 2 bases respectively, with 8 bases between them. CDR3 loop: CASSYMADTDTQYF. DNA for the CDR3: TGTGCCAGCAGTTACATGGCGGACACAGATACGCAGTATTTT.

This clone has only one observation. The CDR3 here is CASSIRGTGLSTGELFF. The CDR3 nucleotides read TGTGCCAGTAGTATACGGGGGACAGGGTTGAGCACCGGGGAGCTGTTTTTT. The chain combines TRBV19 with TRBJ2-2; 9 bases map to TRBD1. V lost 2 bases, J lost 4 bases, and 8 bases stayed unmatched. CDR3 length: 17 residues. CDR1 is LNHDA, CDR2 SQIVND, per germline (reference sequence).

This sequence joins TRBV6-6 and TRBJ2-5; 13 bases are a match to TRBD2. Germline CDR1 and CDR2: MNHNY and SVGAGI (reference sequence). V shed 6 bases and J 5 bases; nucleotides not matched to a gene: 9. This CDR3 is built from 16 residues. The CDR3 reads CASSHTSGGARETQYF. The CDR3 DNA sequence: TGTGCCAGCAGCCACACTAGCGGGGGGGCCCGGGAGACCCAGTACTTC.

This clone was recorded once. Here the CDR3 reads CASSLGGSGDSYEQYF. For the CDR3, the DNA is TGTGCCAGCAGCTTAGGCGGTAGCGGGGACTCCTACGAGCAGTACTTC. The rearrangement joins TRBV7-7 to TRBJ2-7; 8 positions match TRBD2. Germline values: CDR1 SSHAT, CDR2 FNYEAQ (reference sequence). The V segment lost 1 base and the J segment 0 bases; nucleotides outside the gene matches: 5. The CDR3 is 16 residues long.

This CDR3 is CASSSPARAGRSEAFF. CDR3 coding DNA: TGTGCCAGTAGTTCCCCGGCCCGGGCGGGTAGGTCTGAAGCTTTCTTT. This chain connects TRBV19 to TRBJ1-1; D call uncertain. Germline-derived CDR1 and CDR2 are LNHDA and SQIVND (reference sequence). The ends were cut back, 5 bases at V and 6 bases at J, with 22 bases in the middle. The CDR3 sequence is 16 residues long.

This clone was observed a few times. This chain joins TRBV19 and TRBJ1-1; D is unresolved. The CDR3 extends over 15 amino acids. CDR1 and CDR2 (germline): LNHDA, SQIVND (reference sequence). V lost 1 base and J 0 bases, leaving 9 bases between the germline ends. The CDR3 reads CASSIGRTMNTEAFF. In DNA, the CDR3 is TGTGCCAGTAGTATAGGGAGGACCATGAACACTGAAGCTTTCTTT.

This chain connects TRBV7-9 to TRBJ1-1, with a tentative D call TRBD1 (6 bases). The CDR3 loop spans 11 amino acids. Trimming removed 5 bases from V and 11 bases from J, with 12 bases in between. Germline V lookup: CDR1 SEHNR, CDR2 FQNEAQ (reference sequence). The DNA of the CDR3 is TGTGCCAGCAGCCCCCGACAGGCGGCTTTCTTT. It is translated as CASSPRQAAFF.

This clone showed up just a few times. This chain joins TRBV6-5 and TRBJ2-2, with TRBD1 identical over 8 bases. The germline V gene encodes CDR1 MNHEY and CDR2 SVGAGI. CDR3 length equals 13 residues. Trimming took 10 bases from V and 4 from J; bases not matched to a gene: 5. DNA of the CDR3: TGTGCCACGGACAGGGTCTCCACCGGGGAGCTGTTTTTT. Protein sequence: CATDRVSTGELFF.

The chain links TRBV18 to TRBJ1-1, with TRBD1 as a possible D gene (6 bases). CDR3 length: 17 amino acids. Trimming shortened V by 3 bases and J by 5 bases, and 22 bases separated the two germline ends. CDR1 KGHSH and CDR2 LQKENI come from the germline V gene. The CDR3 DNA reads as TGTGCCAGCTCACCCCTCCGGGACACAGGGCGGAGGACTGAAGCTTTCTTT. Translated, it gives CASSPLRDTGRRTEAFF.

The chain uses TRBV15 and TRBJ1-2; 8 nucleotides align to TRBD1. Germline CDR1 reads LNHNV; CDR2 reads YYDKDF (reference sequence). The V and J ends lost 3 bases and 8 bases, in that order; junction bases with no gene match: 5. The CDR3 loop spans 13 amino acids. The CDR3 DNA sequence: TGTGCCACCAGCAGGGACAGGGTGGGCGGCTACACCTTC. Translation gives CATSRDRVGGYTF. Full variable domain (outside the CDR3, taken from reference TRBV15 and TRBJ1-2): DAMVIQNPRYQVTQFGKPVTLSCSQTLNHNVMYWYQQKSSQAPKLLFHYYDKDFNNEADTPDNFQSRRPNTSFCFLDIRSPGLGDTAMYLCATSRDRVGGYTFGSGTRLTVV.